Given below is one T cell receptor (beta chain) in context. This table comes from immunoSEQ multiplex PCR, and its TCRdb copy is limited to in-frame clones, with some not included. The sample carries about 150,000 clones, roughly nine tenths recorded once. The CDR3 totals 14 residues. Trimming took 4 bases from V and 5 from J, leaving 15 bases between them. The germline V gene has CDR1 SGHNT and CDR2 YYREEE (reference sequence). This sample was included in a study of T cell responses to AZD1222 COVID-19 vaccine. This sequence joins TRBV5-4 and TRBJ2-5, with D uncertain. The sample consisted of peripheral blood, taken after recovery from COVID-19. The receptor's source is an adult who had recovered from COVID-19. Here the CDR3 DNA reads TGTGCCAGCAGCCAGGACCCGGTCCAGGAGACCCAGTACTTC. Amino acid sequence: CASSQDPVQETQYF.